Shown below are 29 T cell receptor beta chains from a single sample sequenced in a study of blood T cell repertoires in COVID-19. Method: immunoSEQ multiplex PCR; TCRdb's copy keeps in-frame clones and lacks some. The sample gives about 250,000 clones, around four fifths of which show up once; more than 4% is in the top ten. The specimen was peripheral blood. The receptors originated from a man aged 50 to 59 with acute or convalescent COVID-19.

The chain is built from TRBV12-3 or TRBV12-4 and TRBJ1-5; 7 bases fit TRBD1. The V gene end was trimmed by 7 bases and the J gene end by 3 bases; junction bases not matched to a gene: 3. The CDR3 has 13 residues. The CDR3 reads CASNRGHNQPQHF. In DNA, the CDR3 is TGTGCCAGCAACAGGGGCCACAATCAGCCCCAGCATTTT.

In this sample, this clone turned up once. The chain links TRBV19 to TRBJ1-6, with 11 bases that match TRBD1. There are 16 residues in the CDR3. The germline V gene encodes CDR1 LNHDA and CDR2 SQIVND (reference sequence). V gave up 1 base and J gave up 10 bases; unmatched junction bases: 6. CDR3 sequence reads: CASSIGGTGGESPLHF. The CDR3 DNA reads TGTGCCAGTAGTATAGGCGGGACAGGGGGGGAGTCACCCCTCCACTTT.

This chain links TRBV9 with TRBJ2-5; TRBD2 aligns across 9 bases. Germline V gives CDR1 SGDLS, CDR2 YYNGEE. The junction had 6 bases not matched to a gene; V was cut back by 4 bases and J by 5 bases. This CDR3 is built from 14 residues. The CDR3 here is CASSTSGSPETQYF. CDR3 nucleotide sequence: TGTGCCAGCAGCACTAGCGGGTCCCCGGAGACCCAGTACTTC.

This sequence joins TRBV6-5 and TRBJ2-7; perhaps TRBD1 as D (5 bases). Germline-derived CDR1 and CDR2 are MNHEY and SVGAGI. Trimming shortened V by 1 base and J by 0 bases, and 7 bases separated the two germline ends. This CDR3 spans 14 amino acids. The CDR3 DNA is TGTGCCAGCAGTTACTGGGGCGGCTCCTACGAGCAGTACTTC. It encodes CASSYWGGSYEQYF.

The chain links TRBV19 to TRBJ1-2; 7 bases agree with TRBD1. The trim removed 4 bases at V and 7 bases at J, leaving 6 bases unmatched. Germline CDR1 reads LNHDA; CDR2 reads SQIVND (reference sequence). This CDR3 region has 13 residues. CDR3 nucleotide sequence: TGTGCCAGTAGTAACAGGGGATTAATTGGCTACACCTTC. Translated, it gives CASSNRGLIGYTF. Using reference TRBV19 and TRBJ1-2 for the parts outside the CDR3, the full variable domain is DGGITQSPKYLFRKEGQNVTLSCEQNLNHDAMYWYRQDPGQGLRLIYYSQIVNDFQKGDIAEGYSVSREKKESFPLTVTSAQKNPTAFYLCASSNRGLIGYTFGSGTRLTVV.

The chain links TRBV7-2 to TRBJ1-5; 10 bases are a match to TRBD1. The trim removed 5 bases at V and 7 bases at J, leaving 11 bases unmatched. CDR1 is SGHTA and CDR2 is FQGNSA in the germline V gene. This CDR3 region has 16 residues. This chain's CDR3 is CASSPDRGRVGQPQHF. The CDR3 nucleotides read TGTGCCAGCAGCCCCGACAGGGGGCGAGTTGGGCAGCCCCAGCATTTT.

This rearrangement joins TRBV25-1 to TRBJ1-6, with 7 nucleotides matching TRBD1. CDR3 length: 15 residues. Trimming took 6 bases from V and 3 from J; bases not matched to a gene: 5. Per germline, CDR1 MGHDK and CDR2 SYGVNS. In nucleotides, the CDR3 is TGTGCCAGCAGCTCCGACAGGGACTATAATTCACCCCTCCACTTT. Translating it yields CASSSDRDYNSPLHF. The full variable domain, its missing parts supplied by reference TRBV25-1 and TRBJ1-6, is EADIYQTPRYLVIGTGKKITLECSQTMGHDKMYWYQQDPGMELHLIHYSYGVNSTEKGDLSSESTVSRIRTEHFPLTLESARPSHTSQYLCASSSDRDYNSPLHFGNGTRLTVT.

The V call is TRBV12-3 or TRBV12-4, the J call TRBJ2-7, with a tentative D call TRBD2 (6 bases). Trimming shortened V by 6 bases and J by 4 bases, and 7 bases separated the two germline ends. The CDR3 has 11 amino acids. Written as DNA, the CDR3 is TGTGCCAGCAGAGGGACTTACGAGCAGTACTTC. It yields the protein CASRGTYEQYF.

The chain is built from TRBV24-1 and TRBJ2-1; weak D call: TRBD2 (7 bases). CDR1 is KGHDR, CDR2 SFDVKD, per germline. V lost 0 bases and J lost 3, with 17 bases in between. This CDR3 is built from 18 residues. DNA for the CDR3: TGTGCCACCAGTGATTTGGGGAAGGGGGGGTTAAGCTACAATGAGCAGTTCTTC. Translated, it gives CATSDLGKGGLSYNEQFF.

The J gene is TRBJ2-7, the V gene TRBV6-1, with 7 bases identical to TRBD2. From germline, CDR1 is MNHNS and CDR2 SASEGT. V was pared by 1 base and J by 2 bases, with 8 bases of the junction left unmatched. CDR3 length equals 16 residues. The CDR3 here is CASSEGASGRAYEQYF. Written as DNA, the CDR3 is TGTGCCAGCAGTGAAGGGGCTAGCGGACGTGCCTACGAGCAGTACTTC.

The chain combines TRBV4-1 with TRBJ2-7; perhaps TRBD1 as D (6 bases). Trimming took off 2 bases at V and 0 bases at J, with 14 bases between the two ends. The germline CDR1 and CDR2 sequences are MGHRA and YSYEKL. The CDR3 spans 16 residues. CDR3 sequence: CASSQPTGPLSYEQYF. The DNA for the CDR3 is TGCGCCAGCAGCCAACCCACAGGGCCTCTCTCCTACGAGCAGTACTTC.

This clone was picked up a small number of times. V and J are TRBV5-1 and TRBJ1-4; D perhaps matches TRBD1 (5 bases). The CDR3 is 13 amino acids. V gave up 0 bases and J gave up 8 bases, with 8 bases separating them. The V gene's germline CDR1 is SGHRS and CDR2 YFSETQ. As DNA, the CDR3 is TGCGCCAGCAGCTTGGCCCAGGGCGAAAAACTGTTTTTT. This codes for CASSLAQGEKLFF. Using reference TRBV5-1 and TRBJ1-4 for the parts outside the CDR3, the full variable domain is KAGVTQTPRYLIKTRGQQVTLSCSPISGHRSVSWYQQTPGQGLQFLFEYFSETQRNKGNFPGRFSGRQFSNSRSEMNVSTLELGDSALYLCASSLAQGEKLFFGSGTQLSVL.

V and J are TRBV5-1 and TRBJ1-1, with D possibly matching TRBD1 (5 bases). Germline V gene data show CDR1 as SGHRS and CDR2 as YFSETQ. The CDR3 sequence is 15 residues long. V dropped 0 bases and J dropped 1 base, with 10 bases sitting between them. The CDR3 DNA reads TGCGCCAGCAGCTTGGATGCGGGGACGAACACTGAAGCTTTCTTT. It codes for CASSLDAGTNTEAFF.

The chain carries TRBV10-1 and TRBJ1-1; D ambiguous. CDR1 and CDR2 (germline): WNHNN, SYGVQD (reference sequence). V dropped 0 bases and J dropped 10 bases, with 12 bases sitting between them. CDR3 length: 13 amino acids. CDR3 amino acids: CASSESTPGGAFF. The CDR3 DNA sequence: TGCGCCAGCAGTGAGTCGACCCCAGGTGGAGCTTTCTTT.

CDR3 nucleotide sequence: TGTGCCAGCAGCGGGTCCCACACCGCAGATACGCAGTATTTT. Residues: CASSGSHTADTQYF. The chain uses TRBV9 and TRBJ2-3; D uncertain. V was shortened by 3 bases and J by 4 bases, with 12 bases between the two germline ends. CDR1 is SGDLS, CDR2 YYNGEE, per germline. CDR3 length equals 14 residues.

J is TRBJ2-3 and V is TRBV30; 10 nucleotides line up with TRBD2. The length of the CDR3 is 15 residues. Germline loops: CDR1 GTSNPN, CDR2 SVGIG (reference sequence). Losses at the gene ends were 3 bases for V and 2 bases for J; bases not matched to a gene: 5. This CDR3 reads CAWSRTSGNTDTQYF. DNA for the CDR3: TGTGCCTGGAGCAGGACTAGCGGTAACACAGATACGCAGTATTTT.

This clone occurred once. The chain carries TRBV2 and TRBJ2-7, with TRBD2 matching 10 bases. This CDR3 spans 14 amino acids. V lost 5 bases to trimming and J lost 1 base; unmatched junction nucleotides: 2. CDR1 SNHLY and CDR2 FYNNEI come from the germline V gene. CDR3 in amino acids: CASSLAGVSYEQYF. The CDR3 DNA is TGTGCCAGCAGTCTAGCGGGAGTATCCTACGAGCAGTACTTC.

DNA of the CDR3: TGTGCCACCAGCAGAGATATTCAGGGACAGGGGAGGGAAAAACTGTTTTTT. The encoded protein is CATSRDIQGQGREKLFF. The chain carries TRBV15 and TRBJ1-4; 10 positions agree with TRBD1. Looked up from germline, CDR1 is LNHNV and CDR2 is YYDKDF (reference sequence). The J segment lost 8 bases and the V segment lost 0 bases, leaving 9 bases of the junction unmatched. The CDR3 is 17 residues long.

V usage is TRBV28 and J usage is TRBJ2-1; no reliable D call. This CDR3 region has 14 residues. The V end lost 1 base, the J end lost 5 bases, and 9 bases lay between the germline ends. The germline V gene encodes CDR1 MDHEN and CDR2 SYDVKM. The chain's CDR3 is CASSLYESNNEQFF. The CDR3 DNA sequence: TGTGCCAGCAGTTTATATGAGAGTAACAATGAGCAGTTCTTC.

The chain recombines TRBV10-1 with TRBJ2-3; D is uncertain. Germline V gene sequence: CDR1 WNHNN, CDR2 SYGVQD (reference sequence). V was trimmed by 2 bases and J by 4 bases, leaving 13 bases between them. The CDR3 is 15 amino acids. CDR3 amino acids: CASSEAADLADTQYF. As DNA, the CDR3 is TGCGCCAGCAGTGAGGCGGCAGACTTGGCAGATACGCAGTATTTT.

This clone showed up just a few times. CDR3 region: CASSLEHSETEAFF. The CDR3 DNA sequence: TGTGCCAGCAGCTTAGAACATTCAGAAACTGAAGCTTTCTTT. The rearrangement joins TRBV7-8 to TRBJ1-1, with D hard to call. Germline loops: CDR1 SGHVS, CDR2 FQNEAQ. This CDR3 spans 14 amino acids. Trimming removed 1 base from V and 5 bases from J, with 11 bases in between.

This clone was seen only a few times. V usage is TRBV19 and J usage is TRBJ1-1; TRBD1 agrees at 9 bases. V lost 2 bases and J lost 0; bases outside the gene matches: 4. The length of the CDR3 is 16 residues. CDR1 and CDR2 from the germline V gene are LNHDA and SQIVND (reference sequence). The CDR3 loop is CASSIWTGVLNTEAFF. CDR3 DNA sequence: TGTGCCAGTAGTATATGGACAGGGGTCCTGAACACTGAAGCTTTCTTT.

The chain recombines TRBV4-2 with TRBJ2-7; 9 positions agree with TRBD1. Germline trimming cut 5 bases from V and 2 bases from J; bases unmatched to any gene: 4. This CDR3 is 14 amino acids long. CDR1 and CDR2 from the germline V gene are LGHNA and YNFKEQ. CDR3 residues: CASSTDRGAYEQYF. The DNA of the CDR3 is TGTGCCAGCAGCACGGACAGGGGAGCCTACGAGCAGTACTTC.

V is TRBV6-5 and J is TRBJ2-7, with 8 bases that match TRBD2. From germline, CDR1 is MNHEY and CDR2 SVGAGI. The V and J ends lost 6 bases and 0 bases, in that order; junction bases with no gene match: 4. The CDR3 covers 14 residues. CDR3 nucleotide sequence: TGTGCCAGCAGGCGGGGACTAGACTCCTACGAGCAGTACTTC. It is translated as CASRRGLDSYEQYF.

The V gene is TRBV19, the J gene TRBJ2-7; a possible D gene is TRBD1 (6 bases). The CDR3 is 15 amino acids. V was clipped by 4 bases and J by 6 bases, with 19 bases between them. Germline values: CDR1 LNHDA, CDR2 SQIVND (reference sequence). CDR3 DNA: TGTGCCAGTAGTACCCTACAGGGATCCCCTCTCGAGCAGTACTTC. It codes for CASSTLQGSPLEQYF.

The rearrangement uses TRBV7-9 and TRBJ2-2; 7 nucleotides align to TRBD1. The CDR3 sequence is 14 residues long. Germline assignment: CDR1 SEHNR and CDR2 FQNEAQ (reference sequence). With 5 bases clipped from V and 6 bases from J, the junction kept 6 bases outside the gene matches. The CDR3 loop is CASSLQGLSGELFF. CDR3 nucleotide sequence: TGTGCCAGCAGCCTACAGGGGTTGTCCGGGGAGCTGTTTTTT.

The genes are TRBV11-3 and TRBJ1-1, with 7 nucleotides matching TRBD1. V trimming: 3 bases; J trimming: 11 bases; junction bases outside the gene matches: 18. The germline CDR1 and CDR2 sequences are SGHNT and YENEEA. CDR3 length: 16 residues. The CDR3 DNA sequence: TGTGCCAGCAGCTTTCGCCGACAGGGAGGATTGATACGGGCTTTCTTT. Translating it yields CASSFRRQGGLIRAFF.

The chain joins TRBV6-5 to TRBJ2-1; 13 bases are a match to TRBD2. The CDR3 sequence is 15 residues long. The J segment lost 7 bases and the V segment lost 4 bases, leaving 4 bases of the junction unmatched. Germline V gene sequence: CDR1 MNHEY, CDR2 SVGAGI. The DNA of the CDR3 is TGTGCCAGCAGTTGGACTAGCGGGAGTACAAATGAGCAGTTCTTC. It encodes CASSWTSGSTNEQFF.

J is TRBJ1-6 and V is TRBV29-1; 7 nucleotides match TRBD1. V trimming: 7 bases; J trimming: 8 bases; junction bases outside the gene matches: 8. The CDR3 sequence is 13 residues long. The germline V gene encodes CDR1 SQVTM and CDR2 ANQGSEA. The CDR3 loop reads CSAQTGLDSPLHF. The CDR3 coding sequence is TGCAGCGCCCAGACAGGGCTAGATTCACCCCTCCACTTT. Full variable domain (outside the CDR3, taken from reference TRBV29-1 and TRBJ1-6): SAVISQKPSRDICQRGTSLTIQCQVDSQVTMMFWYRQQPGQSLTLIATANQGSEATYESGFVIDKFPISRPNLTFSTLTVSNMSPEDSSIYLCSAQTGLDSPLHFGNGTRLTVT.